The entry below describes one T cell receptor beta chain. The antigen remains undetermined. Amplification by 5'RACE using constant-segment primers produced TCR alpha and TCR beta cDNA libraries that carried sample barcodes and UMIs. TCRdb reanalysed the 5' RACE reads using MiXCR and keeps one entry per CDR3 protein. The sample has around 440,000 distinct CDR3 sequences, 15% to 20% seen once. The sample comes from a study of T-cell memory formation after mild COVID-19. Germline CDR1 reads LNHNV; CDR2 reads YYDKDF (reference sequence). Trimming removed 0 bases from V and 13 bases from J, with 19 bases in between. The CDR3 consists of 14 residues. Findings of the study overall: Contracting CD4+ clones were located mainly in CM and EM, and CD8+ clones in EMRA.

The sequenced sample was PBMCs or a T cell subset sorted from them (not recorded which). V and J are TRBV15 and TRBJ2-7; D unresolved. This clonotype was sampled from an adult woman who had mild COVID-19 (a few samples of this study predate the infection). Cell type and time point are not known. The CDR3 loop is CATSRDLTPLWLYF. The CDR3 DNA is TGTGCCACCAGCAGAGATCTAACTCCCTTGTGGCTATACTTC.